This T cell receptor beta chain is drawn from a study of blood T cells in healthy people across ages. Study-wide results and limits: Comparison with aged donors showed that long-lived donors had more naive CD4+ cells and higher diversity. A strong correlation was found between TCR beta diversity and the percentage of naive T cells.

A word on this clonotype: Its target is not known.

PCR was performed a second time for about 7 to 12 cycles using a sample-barcoded 5' primer and a J-beta primer mix. TCRdb redid the calling of the 5' RACE reads with MiXCR, one entry per CDR3 protein. Counted here are about 800,000 distinct CDR3 sequences, roughly 25% occurring once; the ten biggest clones make up approximately 3.7%. V was shortened by 6 bases and J by 8 bases, with 10 bases between the two germline ends. CDR3 length: 11 residues. Germline V CDR1 and CDR2: DFQATT, SNEGSKA (reference sequence). Total RNA amounts of at least 5.5 micrograms were extracted per sample. This same sample was also taken into another study, of T cells of mothers and their children.

This TCR came from a boy aged 10-17 years in good health. V gene TRBV20-1 combines with J gene TRBJ1-4, with D hard to call. The sequenced sample was blood. The CDR3 is CSAPLTEKLFF. CDR3 bases: TGCAGTGCCCCCCTCACGGAAAAACTGTTTTTT.